The entry that follows covers one TCR beta chain sequence. The CDR3 is made up of 14 amino acids. Germline V gene lookup returns CDR1 SGHRS and CDR2 YFSETQ. The germline V and J ends were trimmed by 0 bases and 2 bases, with 8 bases remaining between them. The sample comes from a study of blood T cell repertoires in COVID-19. Some clones are missing from TCRdb's copy, which holds only in-frame ones; the method was immunoSEQ multiplex PCR. Among 150,000 to 200,000 clones listed, 65% to 85% were seen once. V and J are TRBV5-1 and TRBJ1-2, with D hard to call. The specimen was PBMCs or T cells enriched from blood (not recorded which). This TCR was sampled from a man between 35 and 55 years old who had recovered from COVID-19. This chain's CDR3 is CASSLDGENYGYTF. CDR3 in DNA: TGCGCCAGCAGCTTGGACGGGGAAAACTATGGCTACACCTTC.